These T cell receptor beta chains were read from a single sample in a study of early T cells in non-severe SARS-CoV-2 infection. TCRdb recomputed calls from the 5' RACE reads with MiXCR, one row per CDR3 protein. The sample contains about 57,000 distinct CDR3 sequences, roughly 9.7% of which appear only once. The sample taken for sequencing was whole blood. These receptor sequences come from an adult who was a healthcare worker with PCR-confirmed SARS-CoV-2 infection or an uninfected control (not recorded which). Both conserved end residues are part of each CDR3. The D gene is left open where the match is weak. The size entry is marked missing in some rows and otherwise reads once, few, many or a size class.

size	V	J	length	D	CDR3	DNA
.	TRBV7-9	TRBJ2-5	15	.	CAMLDDSGAQETQYF	TGTGCCATGTTAGATGACTCTGGAGCACAAGAGACCCAGTACTTC
.	TRBV20-1	TRBJ1-6	13	.	CSASPSDNSPLHF	TGCAGTGCTAGCCCCAGTGATAATTCACCCCTCCACTTT
.	TRBV11-2	TRBJ2-6	17	TRBD1	CASSSYNRGPGANVLTF	TGTGCCAGCAGCTCCTACAACAGGGGGCCTGGGGCCAACGTCCTGACTTTC
many	TRBV12-3/TRBV12-4	TRBJ2-7	15	TRBD1	CASSTTGTGAYEQYF	TGTGCCAGCAGTACAACCGGGACAGGGGCCTACGAGCAGTACTTC
many	TRBV6-5	TRBJ2-3	13	.	CASSYLGGDTQYF	TGTGCCAGCAGTTACTTAGGGGGAGATACGCAGTATTTT
.	TRBV30	TRBJ2-5	12	.	CAWRGFQETQYF	TGTGCCTGGAGAGGATTCCAAGAGACCCAGTACTTC
.	TRBV3-1	TRBJ2-7	13	.	CASSLGPLGEQYF	TGTGCCAGCAGCCTTGGCCCTCTTGGCGAGCAGTACTTC
many	TRBV7-2	TRBJ2-3	13	TRBD2	CASSSGLPGTQYF	TGTGCCAGCAGCTCGGGACTACCGGGTACGCAGTATTTT
.	TRBV29-1	TRBJ1-4	12	.	CSVMKESEKLFF	TGCAGCGTTATGAAGGAAAGTGAAAAACTGTTTTTT
few	TRBV19	TRBJ2-1	16	TRBD2	CASSISGAWPYNEQFF	TGTGCCAGTAGTATTAGCGGGGCGTGGCCGTACAATGAGCAGTTCTTC
many	TRBV7-2	TRBJ2-1	15	TRBD2	CASSTTSPPWNEQFF	TGTGCCAGCAGCACGACTAGCCCCCCTTGGAATGAGCAGTTCTTC
many	TRBV13	TRBJ2-7	14	.	CASSLTRSSYEQYF	TGTGCCAGCAGCTTGACCCGTAGCTCCTACGAGCAGTACTTC
many	TRBV18	TRBJ2-4	15	.	CASSPPGLAKNIQYF	TGTGCCAGCTCACCACCGGGGTTAGCCAAAAACATTCAGTACTTC
.	TRBV3-1	TRBJ1-6	16	TRBD1	CASSPRGTGGLGTLHF	TGTGCCAGCAGCCCAAGGGGGACAGGAGGCCTGGGCACCCTCCACTTT
few	TRBV6-2/TRBV6-3	TRBJ2-5	12	.	CASSQAGGTQYF	TGTGCCAGCAGCCAAGCCGGAGGGACCCAGTACTTC
.	TRBV27	TRBJ1-2	15	.	CASSLSNRQRYGYTF	TGTGCCAGCAGTTTATCTAATCGCCAACGGTATGGCTACACCTTC
many	TRBV5-1	TRBJ1-5	13	.	CASSGDPNQPQHF	TGCGCCAGCAGCGGGGATCCCAATCAGCCCCAGCATTTT
many	TRBV5-6	TRBJ1-1	16	.	CASSRLPTGSHTEAFF	TGTGCCAGCAGCCGCCTCCCGACGGGGTCCCACACTGAAGCTTTCTTT
many	TRBV11-2	TRBJ2-1	14	.	CASSLWGLYNEQFF	TGTGCCAGCAGCCTGTGGGGACTCTACAATGAGCAGTTCTTC
many	TRBV5-1	TRBJ2-2	15	.	CASSRTGGDTGELFF	TGCGCCAGCAGCCGGACAGGAGGGGACACCGGGGAGCTGTTTTTT
.	TRBV6-6	TRBJ1-4	14	.	CASSPAGGNEKLFF	TGTGCCAGCAGTCCTGCAGGTGGTAATGAAAAACTGTTTTTT
many	TRBV20-1	TRBJ1-1	12	.	CSTRQGTTEAFF	TGCAGTACCCGGCAGGGGACCACTGAAGCTTTCTTT
.	TRBV29-1	TRBJ2-7	13	.	CSVGTGTGFKQYF	TGCAGCGTTGGGACCGGGACGGGGTTTAAGCAGTACTTC
many	TRBV3-1	TRBJ2-7	15	.	CASSRTTTSSYEQYF	TGTGCCAGCAGCCGGACCACTACGTCCTCCTACGAGCAGTACTTC
many	TRBV5-4	TRBJ2-7	15	TRBD1	CASSWGTGGGYEQYF	TGTGCCAGCAGCTGGGGGACAGGGGGTGGCTACGAGCAGTACTTC
.	TRBV7-2	TRBJ2-3	16	.	CASSSRALVGTDTQYF	TGTGCCAGCAGCTCACGGGCACTAGTCGGCACAGATACGCAGTATTTT
many	TRBV10-2	TRBJ1-3	16	.	CASSEGSGSSGNTIYF	TGCGCCAGCAGTGAGGGGTCGGGGTCCTCTGGAAACACCATATATTTT
.	TRBV20-1	TRBJ2-7	14	.	CSARESQGFREQYF	TGCAGTGCTAGAGAGTCCCAGGGTTTTCGAGAGCAGTACTTC
once	TRBV5-4	TRBJ1-2	15	TRBD1	CASSLDPAGGHGYTF	TGTGCCAGCAGCTTAGATCCGGCAGGGGGTCATGGCTACACCTTC
many	TRBV12-3/TRBV12-4	TRBJ1-2	12	.	CASSFRASGYTF	TGTGCCAGCAGTTTCAGGGCCTCTGGCTACACCTTC
few	TRBV4-3	TRBJ1-2	15	.	CASSQDHGPEAGYTF	TGCGCCAGCAGCCAAGATCATGGGCCGGAAGCGGGCTACACCTTC
many	TRBV20-1	TRBJ2-2	17	TRBD2	CSAHLGLAATNTGELFF	TGCAGTGCTCACCTCGGACTAGCGGCTACGAACACCGGGGAGCTGTTTTTT
few	TRBV27	TRBJ1-5	14	TRBD1	CASGGGQGDQPQHF	TGTGCCAGCGGGGGTGGACAGGGTGATCAGCCCCAGCATTTT
many	TRBV20-1	TRBJ2-7	14	TRBD2	CSARTGRGFKEQYF	TGCAGTGCTAGAACCGGGAGGGGCTTTAAGGAGCAGTACTTC
.	TRBV20-1	TRBJ1-1	15	.	CSAREGRRENTEAFF	TGCAGTGCTAGAGAAGGACGGCGGGAGAACACTGAAGCTTTCTTT
many	TRBV12-3/TRBV12-4	TRBJ1-1	15	TRBD1	CASSPSAGGNTEAFF	TGTGCCAGCAGCCCCTCGGCAGGGGGCAACACTGAAGCTTTCTTT
many	TRBV6-2/TRBV6-3	TRBJ2-7	16	TRBD1	CASRLISGTGGAEQYF	TGTGCCAGCAGACTTATCTCCGGGACAGGGGGCGCCGAGCAGTACTTC
many	TRBV2	TRBJ2-3	15	TRBD2	CASSPPGLRTDTQYF	TGTGCCAGCAGTCCACCGGGACTACGCACAGATACGCAGTATTTT
few	TRBV24-1	TRBJ1-3	19	.	CATSDLHSAPPLFGNTIYF	TGTGCCACCAGTGATTTGCATTCTGCCCCCCCCCTCTTTGGAAACACCATATATTTT
many	TRBV11-2	TRBJ2-7	11	.	CASSRVREQYF	TGTGCCAGCAGCCGCGTTAGGGAGCAGTACTTC
.	TRBV5-5	TRBJ2-3	16	TRBD2	CASSPGTSGSSDTQYF	TGTGCCAGCAGCCCCGGGACTAGCGGGAGTTCAGATACGCAGTATTTT
many	TRBV18	TRBJ1-1	14	TRBD1	CASSRVQGAIEAFF	TGTGCCAGCTCTCGAGTACAGGGGGCGATTGAAGCTTTCTTT
many	TRBV7-9	TRBJ2-1	16	TRBD2	CASSFPSGETYNEQFF	TGTGCCAGCAGCTTCCCTAGCGGAGAAACCTACAATGAGCAGTTCTTC